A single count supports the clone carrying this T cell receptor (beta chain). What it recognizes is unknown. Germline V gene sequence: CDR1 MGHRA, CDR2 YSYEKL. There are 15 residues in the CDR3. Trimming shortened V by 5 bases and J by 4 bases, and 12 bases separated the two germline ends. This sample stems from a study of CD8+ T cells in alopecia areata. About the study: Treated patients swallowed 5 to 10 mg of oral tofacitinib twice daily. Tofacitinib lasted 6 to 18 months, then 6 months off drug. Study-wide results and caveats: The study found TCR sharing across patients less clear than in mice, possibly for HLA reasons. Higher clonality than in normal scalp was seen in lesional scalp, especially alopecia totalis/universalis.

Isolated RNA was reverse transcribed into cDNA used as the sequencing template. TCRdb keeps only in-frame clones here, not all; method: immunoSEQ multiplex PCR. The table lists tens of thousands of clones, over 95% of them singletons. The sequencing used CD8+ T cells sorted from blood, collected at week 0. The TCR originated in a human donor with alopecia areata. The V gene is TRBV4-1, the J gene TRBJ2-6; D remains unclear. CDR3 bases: TGCGCCAGCAGCGAATGGTTGGAAGGGGCCAACGTCCTGACTTTC. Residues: CASSEWLEGANVLTF.